The sequence of this T cell receptor (beta chain) was determined in a study of Graves' ophthalmopathy and Graves' hyperthyroidism. Uncontrolled infections, pregnancy, lactation or other autoimmune diseases led to patient exclusion. V lost 2 bases, J lost 2 bases, and 13 bases lay in between. Germline V gene sequence: CDR1 MGHRA, CDR2 YSYEKL. This CDR3 spans 15 amino acids. Amplifying from RNA transcripts, the study obtained TCR beta CDR3 regions. HTBI primers served in a first-round RT-PCR, which a second-round multiplex PCR followed. TCRdb analysed the multiplex PCR reads with MiXCR anew, one entry per CDR3 protein. This sample has hundreds of thousands of distinct CDR3 sequences; roughly 41% occur once, and the top ten carry 44%.

Sequenced sample: peripheral blood. This chain joins TRBV4-1 and TRBJ2-7; unclear D gene. The TCR was taken from an adult man with Graves' ophthalmopathy. The CDR3 spells CASSQRRDATYEQYF. CDR3 bases: TGCGCCAGCAGCCAACGACGCGACGCCACCTACGAGCAGTACTTC.